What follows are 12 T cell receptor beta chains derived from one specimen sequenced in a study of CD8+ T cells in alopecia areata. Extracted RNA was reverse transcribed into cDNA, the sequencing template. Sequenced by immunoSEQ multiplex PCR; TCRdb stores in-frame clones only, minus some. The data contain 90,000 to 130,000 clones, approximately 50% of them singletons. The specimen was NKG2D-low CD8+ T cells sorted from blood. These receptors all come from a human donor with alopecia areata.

In DNA, the CDR3 is TGTGCCACCAGCAGAGATTGGAGGCAAGGGCTGTCGGCAGATACGCAGTATTTT. Residues: CATSRDWRQGLSADTQYF. This rearrangement joins TRBV15 to TRBJ2-3; possibly TRBD2 for D (5 bases). Germline loops: CDR1 LNHNV, CDR2 YYDKDF (reference sequence). The CDR3 has 18 residues. V was clipped by 0 bases and J by 4 bases, with 20 bases between them.

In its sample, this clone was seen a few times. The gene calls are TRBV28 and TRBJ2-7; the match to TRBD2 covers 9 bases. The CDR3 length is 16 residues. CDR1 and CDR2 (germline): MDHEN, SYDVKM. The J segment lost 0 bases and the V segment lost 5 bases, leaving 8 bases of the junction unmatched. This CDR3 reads CASSDLYSGSSYEQYF. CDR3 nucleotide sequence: TGTGCCAGCAGTGACCTTTATAGCGGGAGCTCCTACGAGCAGTACTTC.

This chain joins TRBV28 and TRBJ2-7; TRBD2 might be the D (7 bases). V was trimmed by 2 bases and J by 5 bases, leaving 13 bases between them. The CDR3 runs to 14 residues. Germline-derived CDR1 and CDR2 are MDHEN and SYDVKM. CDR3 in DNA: TGTGCCAGCAGTTTAATGGGGGAGGGGGACGAGCAGTACTTC. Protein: CASSLMGEGDEQYF.

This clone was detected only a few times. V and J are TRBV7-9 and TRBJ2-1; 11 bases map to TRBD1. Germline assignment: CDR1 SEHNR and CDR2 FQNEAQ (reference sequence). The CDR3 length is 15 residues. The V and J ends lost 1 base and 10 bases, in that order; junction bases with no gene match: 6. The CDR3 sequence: CASSLVRTGGSEQFF. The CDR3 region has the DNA TGTGCCAGCAGCTTAGTCCGGACAGGGGGCTCAGAGCAGTTCTTC.

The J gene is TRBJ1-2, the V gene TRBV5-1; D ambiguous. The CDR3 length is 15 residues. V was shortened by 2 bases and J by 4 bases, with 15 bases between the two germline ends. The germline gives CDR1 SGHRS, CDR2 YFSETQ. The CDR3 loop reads CASSFANPGPYGYTF. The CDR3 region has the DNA TGCGCCAGCAGCTTCGCGAACCCCGGCCCCTATGGCTACACCTTC.

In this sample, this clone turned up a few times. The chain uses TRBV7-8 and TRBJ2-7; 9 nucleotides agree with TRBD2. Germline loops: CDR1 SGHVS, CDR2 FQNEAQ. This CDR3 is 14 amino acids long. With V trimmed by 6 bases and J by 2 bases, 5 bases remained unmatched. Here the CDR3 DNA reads TGTGCCAGCAGTGGGACTAGCCTTACCTACGAGCAGTACTTC. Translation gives CASSGTSLTYEQYF.

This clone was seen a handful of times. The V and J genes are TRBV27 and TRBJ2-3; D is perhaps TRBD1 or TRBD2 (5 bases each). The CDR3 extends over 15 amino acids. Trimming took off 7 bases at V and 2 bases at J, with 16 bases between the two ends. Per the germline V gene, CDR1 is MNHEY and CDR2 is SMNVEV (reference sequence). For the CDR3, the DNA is TGTGCCAGCAATAAACAGGAGAGGGCCACAGATACGCAGTATTTT. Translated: CASNKQERATDTQYF.

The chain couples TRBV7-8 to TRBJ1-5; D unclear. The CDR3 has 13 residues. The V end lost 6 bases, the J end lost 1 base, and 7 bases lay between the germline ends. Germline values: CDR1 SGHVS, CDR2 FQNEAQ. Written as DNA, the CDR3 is TGTGCCAGCAGACTCGCCAGCAATCAGCCCCAGCATTTT. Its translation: CASRLASNQPQHF.

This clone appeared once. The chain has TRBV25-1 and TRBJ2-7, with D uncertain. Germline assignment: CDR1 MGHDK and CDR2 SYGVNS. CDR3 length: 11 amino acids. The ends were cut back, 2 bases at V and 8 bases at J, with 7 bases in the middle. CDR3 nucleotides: TGTGCCAGCAGTGAAGTCAACAAGCAGTACTTC. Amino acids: CASSEVNKQYF.

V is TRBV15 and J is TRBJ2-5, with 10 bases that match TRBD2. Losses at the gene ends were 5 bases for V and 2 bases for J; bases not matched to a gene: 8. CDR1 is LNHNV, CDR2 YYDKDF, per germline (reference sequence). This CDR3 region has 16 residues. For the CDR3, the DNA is TGTGCCACCAGCTCCCGGACTAGCGGTGAACAAGAGACCCAGTACTTC. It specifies CATSSRTSGEQETQYF.

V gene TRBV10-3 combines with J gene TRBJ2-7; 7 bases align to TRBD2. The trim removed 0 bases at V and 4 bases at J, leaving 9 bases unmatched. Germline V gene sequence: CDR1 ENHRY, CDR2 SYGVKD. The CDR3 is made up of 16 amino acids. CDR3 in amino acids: CAISESMGGRYYEQYF. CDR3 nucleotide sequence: TGTGCCATCAGTGAGTCGATGGGAGGGAGGTATTACGAGCAGTACTTC.

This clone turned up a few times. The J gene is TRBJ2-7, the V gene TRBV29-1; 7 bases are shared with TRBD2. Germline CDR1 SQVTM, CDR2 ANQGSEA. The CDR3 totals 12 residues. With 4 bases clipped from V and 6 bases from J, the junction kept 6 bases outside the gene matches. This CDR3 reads CSVGGGRGEQYF. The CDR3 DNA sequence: TGCAGCGTTGGGGGGGGACGGGGCGAGCAGTACTTC.